This T cell receptor beta chain was obtained from a study of control samples from healthy donors and cancer patients. The CDR3 runs to 16 residues. Trimming stripped 3 bases from V and 10 bases from J, with 19 bases between. Germline V gene lookup returns CDR1 MNHNS and CDR2 SASEGT. TCRdb's table, derived via immunoSEQ multiplex PCR, lists solely in-frame clones and lacks some. The sample lists 90,000 to 100,000 clones, 90% seen once, with 3% to 4.5% in the top ten. This clone appeared a few times. The V call is TRBV6-1, the J call TRBJ1-6, with a possible D match to TRBD1 (5 bases). The source is a young woman in good health. Sequenced material: blood. CDR3 in DNA: TGTGCCAGCAGTGATTTATCCCGGCAGGGAGGCTCACCCCTCCACTTT. It codes for CASSDLSRQGGSPLHF.